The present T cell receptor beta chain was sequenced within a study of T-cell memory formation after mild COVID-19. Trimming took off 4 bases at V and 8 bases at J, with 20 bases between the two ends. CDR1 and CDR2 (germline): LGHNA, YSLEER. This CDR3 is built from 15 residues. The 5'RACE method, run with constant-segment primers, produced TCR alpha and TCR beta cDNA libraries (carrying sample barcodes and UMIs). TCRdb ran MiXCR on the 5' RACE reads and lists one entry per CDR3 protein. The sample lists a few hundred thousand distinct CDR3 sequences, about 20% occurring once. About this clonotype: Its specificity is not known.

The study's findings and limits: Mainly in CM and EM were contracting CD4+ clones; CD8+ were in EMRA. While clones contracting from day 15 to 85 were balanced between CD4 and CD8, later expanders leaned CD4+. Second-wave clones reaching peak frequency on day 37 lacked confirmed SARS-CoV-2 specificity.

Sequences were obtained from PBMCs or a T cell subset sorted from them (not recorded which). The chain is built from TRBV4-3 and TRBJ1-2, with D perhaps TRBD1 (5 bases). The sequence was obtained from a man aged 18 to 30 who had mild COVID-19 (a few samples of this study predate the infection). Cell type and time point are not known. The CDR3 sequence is CASSPMPGHLSGYTF. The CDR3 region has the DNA TGCGCCAGCAGCCCCATGCCAGGGCACCTTAGCGGCTACACCTTC.